This entry is about one TCR beta chain. Here immunoSEQ multiplex PCR was the method, and the copy in TCRdb shows in-frame clones only, minus some. In the table there are approximately 84,000 clones, around 86% of which are singletons. This record belongs to a study of OX40 agonist ivuxolimab in advanced cancers. The CDR3 is 15 residues long. V lost 2 bases and J lost 4; bases outside the gene matches: 1. Germline CDR1 reads SGHRS; CDR2 reads YFSETQ. With autoimmune disease history or systemic immunosuppression, patients were excluded. The sequencing here drew on CD4+ or CD8+ T cells sorted from blood, taken in a trial of the OX40 agonist ivuxolimab. The rearrangement uses TRBV5-1 and TRBJ2-1; TRBD2 matches at 12 bases. The TCR sequence derives from an adult with an advanced solid tumor such as melanoma, head and neck, liver or kidney cancer. CDR3 DNA: TGCGCCAGCAGCTTTACTAGCGGGAGGTACAATGAGCAGTTCTTC. It yields the protein CASSFTSGRYNEQFF.